The 22 T cell receptor beta chains below were found in one sample sequenced in a study of shared clonotypes between healthy human individuals. This table comes from immunoSEQ multiplex PCR, and its TCRdb copy is limited to in-frame clones, with some not included. Seen here are 1,500,000 or so clones, approximately 98.5% observed once, and the top ten hold over 0.3%. Sequencing used naive CD4+ T cells sorted from blood. The sample's subset: CD45RA+ positively selected. All receptors come from a man in his thirties or forties in good health.

The chain carries TRBV2 and TRBJ2-7, with D possibly being TRBD2 (6 bases). V lost 4 bases to trimming and J lost 4 bases, with 17 bases between them. The V gene's germline CDR1 is SNHLY and CDR2 FYNNEI. This CDR3 is built from 15 residues. CDR3 sequence (DNA): TGTGCCAGCAGTGCCGATAGCGGAGCTAATTACGAGCAGTACTTC. It specifies CASSADSGANYEQYF.

Here the CDR3 DNA reads TGTGCCAGCAGTTTACAGGGGGCGAATCAGCCCCAGCATTTT. Translated: CASSLQGANQPQHF. This chain uses TRBV27 with TRBJ1-5; 8 bases agree with TRBD1. Unmatched junction bases numbered 1, after V lost 2 bases and J lost 4 bases. CDR1 MNHEY and CDR2 SMNVEV come from the germline V gene (reference sequence). This CDR3 has 14 amino acids.

V and J are TRBV15 and TRBJ1-5; tentative D call: TRBD1 (6 bases). Germline CDR1 LNHNV, CDR2 YYDKDF (reference sequence). This CDR3 spans 15 amino acids. V gave up 1 base and J gave up 3 bases, with 10 bases separating them. CDR3 residues: CATSRGRGDNQPQHF. DNA of the CDR3: TGTGCCACCAGCAGAGGCAGGGGAGACAATCAGCCCCAGCATTTT. The full variable domain, completed using reference TRBV15 and TRBJ1-5, is DAMVIQNPRYQVTQFGKPVTLSCSQTLNHNVMYWYQQKSSQAPKLLFHYYDKDFNNEADTPDNFQSRRPNTSFCFLDIRSPGLGDTAMYLCATSRGRGDNQPQHFGDGTRLSIL.

The genes are TRBV5-1 and TRBJ2-7; 9 nucleotides line up with TRBD2. The CDR3 contains 14 residues. V gave up 4 bases and J gave up 12 bases; unmatched junction bases: 14. Per germline, CDR1 SGHRS and CDR2 YFSETQ. The CDR3, as DNA: TGCGCCAGCAGCCCCGGACTAGCGTCTCCTCTAGGGTACTTC. The encoded protein is CASSPGLASPLGYF.

The CDR3 reads CASSLRLADYNEQFF. The DNA for the CDR3 is TGTGCCAGCAGCTTGAGACTAGCGGATTACAATGAGCAGTTCTTC. The J gene is TRBJ2-1, the V gene TRBV5-4; 9 positions match TRBD2. The CDR3 sequence is 15 residues long. V was clipped by 1 base and J by 4 bases; unmatched bases: 3. The germline V gene has CDR1 SGHNT and CDR2 YYREEE (reference sequence).

This rearrangement joins TRBV19 to TRBJ2-3, with TRBD1 as a possible D gene (6 bases). V was cut by 6 bases and J by 0 bases, with 10 bases left in between. This CDR3 is built from 14 residues. Germline V gives CDR1 LNHDA, CDR2 SQIVND (reference sequence). The CDR3 spells CASSRDRSTDTQYF. The CDR3 coding sequence is TGTGCCAGTAGCCGCGACAGGAGCACAGATACGCAGTATTTT.

This chain connects TRBV4-2 to TRBJ2-2; D is unclear. Germline V lookup: CDR1 LGHNA, CDR2 YNFKEQ. The length of the CDR3 is 15 residues. V was shortened by 2 bases and J by 3 bases, with 10 bases between the two germline ends. In nucleotides, the CDR3 is TGTGCCAGCAGCCAACTAGTTCGGGACACCGGGGAGCTGTTTTTT. It yields the protein CASSQLVRDTGELFF.

V gene TRBV7-2 combines with J gene TRBJ2-1, with D perhaps TRBD2 (5 bases). There are 16 residues in the CDR3. Between the trimmed V and J ends, which lost 4 bases and 0 bases, there was a span of 13 bases. Germline CDR1 SGHTA, CDR2 FQGNSA. CDR3 sequence reads: CASSSFGVLSYNEQFF. In nucleotides, the CDR3 is TGTGCCAGCAGCTCATTCGGGGTGCTCTCCTACAATGAGCAGTTCTTC. Together with reference TRBV7-2 and TRBJ2-1, the CDR3 gives the full variable domain: GAGVSQSPSNKVTEKGKDVELRCDPISGHTALYWYRQSLGQGLEFLIYFQGNSAPDKSGLPSDRFSAERTGGSVSTLTIQRTQQEDSAVYLCASSSFGVLSYNEQFFGPGTRLTVL.

This clone was picked up many times. The gene calls are TRBV5-1 and TRBJ2-4, with 8 bases that match TRBD1. After removal of 4 bases from V and 8 bases from J, the junction contained 2 bases not matched to a gene. The CDR3 loop spans 12 amino acids. Germline CDR1 reads SGHRS; CDR2 reads YFSETQ. The CDR3 DNA follows: TGCGCCAGCAGCAGGGGACAGGACATTCAGTACTTC. Translating it yields CASSRGQDIQYF.

The chain employs TRBV11-2 and TRBJ2-6; D remains unclear. With 6 bases removed from V and 5 bases from J, the gap between germline ends came to 17 bases. Germline-derived CDR1 and CDR2 are SGHAT and FQNNGV. The CDR3 has 16 amino acids. Written as DNA, the CDR3 is TGTGCCAGCAGACCCATTCGGACGGATAGGGCCAACGTCCTGACTTTC. Translated: CASRPIRTDRANVLTF.

The chain employs TRBV2 and TRBJ2-7; 9 nucleotides agree with TRBD1. This CDR3 spans 13 amino acids. V lost 10 bases, J lost 0 bases, and 4 bases stayed unmatched. In germline, CDR1 is SNHLY, CDR2 FYNNEI. The CDR3 spells CATGQGISYEQYF. The CDR3 DNA follows: TGTGCCACCGGACAGGGGATCTCCTACGAGCAGTACTTC. The variable domain in full, with the rest retrieved from reference TRBV2 and TRBJ2-7, is EPEVTQTPSHQVTQMGQEVILRCVPISNHLYFYWYRQILGQKVEFLVSFYNNEISEKSEIFDDQFSVERPDGSNFTLKIRSTKLEDSAMYFCATGQGISYEQYFGPGTRLTVT.

The chain carries TRBV7-2 and TRBJ1-5; D unresolved. Germline values: CDR1 SGHTA, CDR2 FQGNSA. CDR3 length: 15 residues. V lost 2 bases, J lost 0 bases, and 8 bases lay in between. The CDR3 DNA sequence: TGTGCCAGCAGCTTACAGGCCTTTAGCAATCAGCCCCAGCATTTT. As protein: CASSLQAFSNQPQHF.

The chain employs TRBV28 and TRBJ2-7; D uncertain. V shed 1 base and J shed 3 bases, with 10 bases lying between them. Germline V lookup: CDR1 MDHEN, CDR2 SYDVKM. This CDR3 spans 14 amino acids. The CDR3 DNA sequence: TGTGCCAGCAGTTTATTGCCCCGTTACTACGAGCAGTACTTC. This codes for CASSLLPRYYEQYF.

This clone is a singleton in its sample. The chain couples TRBV5-8 to TRBJ1-1; possible D gene TRBD1, 5 bases. V lost 6 bases, J lost 5 bases, and 20 bases lay in between. The germline gives CDR1 SGHTS, CDR2 YDEGEE. CDR3 length: 15 amino acids. For the CDR3, the DNA is TGTGCCAGCATCCTGGGGCCCTTGATGCGGACTGAAGCTTTCTTT. Translating it yields CASILGPLMRTEAFF.

The chain has TRBV20-1 and TRBJ2-7, with D perhaps being TRBD1 or TRBD2 (5 bases each). The germline CDR1 and CDR2 sequences are DFQATT and SNEGSKA (reference sequence). Trimming removed 2 bases from V and 12 bases from J, with 14 bases in between. The CDR3 has 11 residues. The DNA of the CDR3 is TGCAGTGCTAGAACCCCAGGGAGTGGGTACTTC. Translation gives CSARTPGSGYF.

This chain uses TRBV15 with TRBJ2-1; 11 nucleotides match TRBD2. V shed 11 bases, J shed 3 bases, and the junction held 12 bases outside the gene matches. Germline assignment: CDR1 LNHNV and CDR2 YYDKDF (reference sequence). CDR3 length: 16 residues. CDR3 DNA sequence: TGTGCCGGGACTAGCGGACTGATATTTTACTACAATGAGCAGTTCTTC. Its translation is CAGTSGLIFYYNEQFF. The full variable domain, completed using reference TRBV15 and TRBJ2-1, is DAMVIQNPRYQVTQFGKPVTLSCSQTLNHNVMYWYQQKSSQAPKLLFHYYDKDFNNEADTPDNFQSRRPNTSFCFLDIRSPGLGDTAMYLCAGTSGLIFYYNEQFFGPGTRLTVL.

The J gene is TRBJ2-1, the V gene TRBV6-4, with 9 bases matching TRBD2. CDR3 length: 16 residues. V shed 9 bases and J 7 bases; nucleotides not matched to a gene: 16. The germline V gene has CDR1 MRHNA and CDR2 SNTAGT. The CDR3 is CASGTGQLAGQNEQFF. In DNA form, the CDR3 reads TGTGCCAGTGGCACGGGGCAGCTAGCGGGACAGAATGAGCAGTTCTTC.

J is TRBJ2-2 and V is TRBV9; weak D call: TRBD1 (8 bases). This CDR3 has 16 residues. Looked up from germline, CDR1 is SGDLS and CDR2 is YYNGEE. Trimming shortened V by 7 bases and J by 5 bases, and 21 bases separated the two germline ends. In DNA, the CDR3 is TGTGCCAGCGCCCCGGGGGGACAGGCGTCAACCGGGGAGCTGTTTTTT. It encodes CASAPGGQASTGELFF.

The genes are TRBV15 and TRBJ1-1; D gene ambiguous. Germline CDR1 reads LNHNV; CDR2 reads YYDKDF (reference sequence). This CDR3 contains 14 residues. V gave up 1 base and J gave up 4 bases, with 10 bases separating them. In DNA form, the CDR3 reads TGTGCCACCAGCAGAGTAAGTCCGGGCACTGAAGCTTTCTTT. This gives the protein CATSRVSPGTEAFF. The whole variable domain, filled in from reference TRBV15 and TRBJ1-1, reads DAMVIQNPRYQVTQFGKPVTLSCSQTLNHNVMYWYQQKSSQAPKLLFHYYDKDFNNEADTPDNFQSRRPNTSFCFLDIRSPGLGDTAMYLCATSRVSPGTEAFFGQGTRLTVV.

This clone was counted a single time. DNA of the CDR3: TGTGCCAGCAGCCCAGGGACAGCTAACTACGAGCAGTACTTC. Translated: CASSPGTANYEQYF. The chain has TRBV5-6 and TRBJ2-7; 7 positions match TRBD1. This CDR3 is 14 amino acids long. The V and J ends lost 4 bases and 3 bases, in that order; junction bases with no gene match: 7. CDR1 is SGHDT and CDR2 is YYEEEE in the germline V gene.

The V call is TRBV10-3, the J call TRBJ2-3, with a weak D call TRBD1 (6 bases). Germline-derived CDR1 and CDR2 are ENHRY and SYGVKD. Deletions cut 10 bases from V and 0 bases from J, with 14 bases between. The CDR3 is 14 residues long. The chain's CDR3 is CATNRVVSTDTQYF. For the CDR3, the DNA is TGTGCCACAAACAGGGTGGTTAGCACAGATACGCAGTATTTT.

This chain joins TRBV6-1 and TRBJ2-2; TRBD2 matches 8 bases. V lost 4 bases, J lost 1 base, and 5 bases stayed unmatched. The germline V gene has CDR1 MNHNS and CDR2 SASEGT. The CDR3 consists of 16 residues. The CDR3 sequence is CASSVLAGENTGELFF. The CDR3 DNA is TGTGCCAGCAGTGTCCTAGCGGGTGAGAACACCGGGGAGCTGTTTTTT.